The next 2 T cell receptor beta chains were all read from a single sample in a study of CD8 T cells in Susac syndrome. cDNA came from approximately 0.5 to 1 ug RNA primed by random hexamers. Via MiXCR, TCRdb re-called the immunoSEQ multiplex PCR reads, giving one row per CDR3 protein. The sample has 200,000 to 250,000 distinct CDR3 sequences, approximately 94% seen once. Material: CD4+ T cells from PBMCs. The receptor set was obtained from a human donor with Susac syndrome.

The chain is built from TRBV7-8 and TRBJ2-4; 7 nucleotides line up with TRBD2. V was clipped by 1 base and J by 7 bases; unmatched bases: 7. Germline loops: CDR1 SGHVS, CDR2 FQNEAQ. The CDR3 has 15 residues. The CDR3 is CASSLVGGDGNIQYF. Here the CDR3 DNA reads TGTGCCAGCAGCTTAGTGGGAGGGGATGGGAACATTCAGTACTTC. The full variable domain, completed using reference TRBV7-8 and TRBJ2-4, is GAGVSQSPRYKVAKRGQDVALRCDPISGHVSLFWYQQALGQGPEFLTYFQNEAQLDKSGLPSDRFFAERPEGSVSTLKIQRTQQEDSAVYLCASSLVGGDGNIQYFGAGTRLSVL.

This chain links TRBV6-2 or TRBV6-3 with TRBJ1-1, with D possibly TRBD1 on 5 matching bases. The CDR3 totals 12 residues. V shed 5 bases and J shed 11 bases, with 15 bases lying between them. From germline, CDR1 is MNHEY and CDR2 SVGEGT. CDR3 DNA sequence: TGTGCCAGCAGTGGCGTGGGACTTGAGGCTTTCTTT. Amino acids: CASSGVGLEAFF.